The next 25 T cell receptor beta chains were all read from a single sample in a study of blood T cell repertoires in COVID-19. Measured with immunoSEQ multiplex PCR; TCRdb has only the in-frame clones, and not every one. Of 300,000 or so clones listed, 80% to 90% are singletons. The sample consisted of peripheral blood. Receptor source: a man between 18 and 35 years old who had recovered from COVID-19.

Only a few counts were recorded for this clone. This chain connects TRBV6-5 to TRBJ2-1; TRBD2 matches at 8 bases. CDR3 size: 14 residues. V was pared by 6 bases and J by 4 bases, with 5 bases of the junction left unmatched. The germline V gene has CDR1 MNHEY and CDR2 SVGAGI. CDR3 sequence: CASRFGTRYNEQFF. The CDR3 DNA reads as TGTGCCAGCAGATTCGGGACTAGATACAATGAGCAGTTCTTC.

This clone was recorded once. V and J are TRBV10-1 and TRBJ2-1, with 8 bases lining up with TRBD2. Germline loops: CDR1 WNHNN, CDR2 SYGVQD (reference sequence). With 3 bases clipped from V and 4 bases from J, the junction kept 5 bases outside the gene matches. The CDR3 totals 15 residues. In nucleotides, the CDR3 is TGCGCCAGCAGTGAATACGGGAGGGAATACAATGAGCAGTTCTTC. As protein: CASSEYGREYNEQFF.

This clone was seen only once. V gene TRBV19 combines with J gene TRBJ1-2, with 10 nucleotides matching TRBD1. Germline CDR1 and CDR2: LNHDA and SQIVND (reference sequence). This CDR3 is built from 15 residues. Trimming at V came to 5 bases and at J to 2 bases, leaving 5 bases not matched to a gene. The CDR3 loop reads CASSADRGRNYGYTF. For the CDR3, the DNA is TGTGCCAGTAGTGCCGACAGGGGGCGAAACTATGGCTACACCTTC.

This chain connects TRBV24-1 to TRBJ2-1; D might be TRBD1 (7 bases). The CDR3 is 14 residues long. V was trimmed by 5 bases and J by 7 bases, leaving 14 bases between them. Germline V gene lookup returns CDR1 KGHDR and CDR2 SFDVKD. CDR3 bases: TGTGCCACCAGTGGTCAGGGGGAGGTGAATGAGCAGTTCTTC. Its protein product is CATSGQGEVNEQFF.

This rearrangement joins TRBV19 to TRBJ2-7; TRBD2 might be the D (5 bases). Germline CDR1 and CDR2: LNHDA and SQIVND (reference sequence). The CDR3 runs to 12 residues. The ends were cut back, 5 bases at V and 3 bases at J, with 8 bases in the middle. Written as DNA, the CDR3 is TGTGCCAGTAGTGGAGAGGGCTACGAGCAGTACTTC. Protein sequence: CASSGEGYEQYF.

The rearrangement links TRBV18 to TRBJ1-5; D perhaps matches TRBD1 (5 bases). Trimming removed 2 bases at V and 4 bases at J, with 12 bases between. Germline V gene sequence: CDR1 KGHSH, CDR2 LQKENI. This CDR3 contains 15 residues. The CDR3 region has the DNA TGTGCCAGCTCACCAAAGGGGCAGACAAATCAGCCCCAGCATTTT. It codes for CASSPKGQTNQPQHF.

CDR3 residues: CASSVEWRTDTQYF. The CDR3 nucleotides are TGTGCCAGCAGCGTAGAGTGGCGGACAGATACGCAGTATTTT. The rearrangement links TRBV9 to TRBJ2-3; D gene uncertain. V was cut by 0 bases and J by 3 bases, with 8 bases left in between. The CDR3 has 14 residues. The germline V gene has CDR1 SGDLS and CDR2 YYNGEE.

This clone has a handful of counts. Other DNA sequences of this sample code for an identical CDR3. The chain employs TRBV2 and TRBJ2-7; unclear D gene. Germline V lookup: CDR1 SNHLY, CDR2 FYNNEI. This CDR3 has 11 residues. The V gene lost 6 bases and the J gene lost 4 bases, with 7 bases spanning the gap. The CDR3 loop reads CASRASYEQYF. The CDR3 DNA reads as TGTGCCAGCAGGGCCTCGTACGAGCAGTACTTC.

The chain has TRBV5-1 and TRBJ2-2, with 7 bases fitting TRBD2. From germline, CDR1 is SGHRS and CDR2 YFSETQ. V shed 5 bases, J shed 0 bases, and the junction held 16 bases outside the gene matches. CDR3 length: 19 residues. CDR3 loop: CASSQLPGGLTPNTGELFF. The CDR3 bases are TGCGCCAGCAGTCAACTACCGGGAGGACTTACCCCGAACACCGGGGAGCTGTTTTTT.

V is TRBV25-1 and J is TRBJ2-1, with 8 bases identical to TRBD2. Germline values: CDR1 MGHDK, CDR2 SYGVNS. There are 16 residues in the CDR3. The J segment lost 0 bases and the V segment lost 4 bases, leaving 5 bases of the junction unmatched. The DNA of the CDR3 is TGTGCCAGCAGTGCGATAGCGGGGAGCTCCTACAATGAGCAGTTCTTC. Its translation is CASSAIAGSSYNEQFF.

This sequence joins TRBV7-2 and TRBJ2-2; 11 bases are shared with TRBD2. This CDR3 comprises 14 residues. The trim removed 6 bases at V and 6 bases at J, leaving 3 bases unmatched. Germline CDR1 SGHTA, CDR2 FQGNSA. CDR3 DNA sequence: TGTGCCAGCAGGGGACTAGCGGACCCCGGGGAGCTGTTTTTT. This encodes CASRGLADPGELFF.

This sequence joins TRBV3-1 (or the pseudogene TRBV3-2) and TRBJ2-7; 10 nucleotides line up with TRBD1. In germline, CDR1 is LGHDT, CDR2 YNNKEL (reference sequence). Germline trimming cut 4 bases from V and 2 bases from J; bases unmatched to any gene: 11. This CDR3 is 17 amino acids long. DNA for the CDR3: TGTGCCAGCAGCCCTGGGACAGGGGCCGCAAATACCTACGAGCAGTACTTC. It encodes CASSPGTGAANTYEQYF.

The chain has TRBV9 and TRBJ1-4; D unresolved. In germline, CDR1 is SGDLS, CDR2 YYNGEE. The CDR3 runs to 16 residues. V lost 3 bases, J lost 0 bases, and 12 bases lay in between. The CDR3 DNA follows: TGTGCCAGCAGCGCAACAGCTACTGCAACTAATGAAAAACTGTTTTTT. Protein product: CASSATATATNEKLFF.

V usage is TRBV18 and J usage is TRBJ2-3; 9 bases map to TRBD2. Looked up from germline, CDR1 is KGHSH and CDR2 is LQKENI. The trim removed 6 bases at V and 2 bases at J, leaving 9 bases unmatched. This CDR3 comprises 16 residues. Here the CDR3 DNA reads TGTGCCAGCTCGTCCTTAGCGGGAGCAACCACAGATACGCAGTATTTT. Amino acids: CASSSLAGATTDTQYF.

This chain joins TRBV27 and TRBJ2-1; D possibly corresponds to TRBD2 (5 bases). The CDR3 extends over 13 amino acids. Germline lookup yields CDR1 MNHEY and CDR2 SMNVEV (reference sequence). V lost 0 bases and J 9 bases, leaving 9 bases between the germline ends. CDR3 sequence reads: CASSLSGEAEQFF. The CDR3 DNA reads TGTGCCAGCAGTTTATCGGGAGAGGCTGAGCAGTTCTTC.

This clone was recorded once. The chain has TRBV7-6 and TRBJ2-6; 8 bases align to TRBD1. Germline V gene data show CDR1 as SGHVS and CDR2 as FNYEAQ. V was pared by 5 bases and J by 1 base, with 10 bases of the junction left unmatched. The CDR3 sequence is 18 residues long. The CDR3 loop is CASSIGQGEASGANVLTF. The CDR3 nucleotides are TGTGCCAGCAGCATAGGACAGGGAGAGGCTTCTGGGGCCAACGTCCTGACTTTC.

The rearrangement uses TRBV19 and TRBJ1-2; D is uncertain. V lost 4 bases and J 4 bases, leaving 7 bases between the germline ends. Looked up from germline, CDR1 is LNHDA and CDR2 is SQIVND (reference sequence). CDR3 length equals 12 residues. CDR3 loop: CASSKSLYGYTF. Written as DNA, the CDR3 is TGTGCCAGTAGTAAATCCCTCTATGGCTACACCTTC.

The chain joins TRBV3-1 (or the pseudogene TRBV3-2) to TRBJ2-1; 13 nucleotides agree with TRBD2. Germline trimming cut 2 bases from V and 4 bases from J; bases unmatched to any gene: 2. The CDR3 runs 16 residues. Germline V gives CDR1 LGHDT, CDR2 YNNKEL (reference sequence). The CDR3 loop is CASSQPGLAGYNEQFF. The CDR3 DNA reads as TGTGCCAGCAGCCAACCGGGACTAGCGGGGTACAATGAGCAGTTCTTC.

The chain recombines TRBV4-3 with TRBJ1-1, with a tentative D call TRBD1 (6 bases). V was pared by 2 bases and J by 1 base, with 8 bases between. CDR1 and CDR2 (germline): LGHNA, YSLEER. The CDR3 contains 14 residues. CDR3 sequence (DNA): TGCGCCAGCAGCCAACAGGGGACGAACACTGAAGCTTTCTTT. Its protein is CASSQQGTNTEAFF.

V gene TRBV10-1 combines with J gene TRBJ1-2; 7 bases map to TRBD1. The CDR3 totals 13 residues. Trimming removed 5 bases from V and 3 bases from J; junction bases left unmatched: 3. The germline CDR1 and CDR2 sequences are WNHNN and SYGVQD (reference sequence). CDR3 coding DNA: TGCGCCAGCAGTATAGACAGGGACTATGGCTACACCTTC. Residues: CASSIDRDYGYTF.

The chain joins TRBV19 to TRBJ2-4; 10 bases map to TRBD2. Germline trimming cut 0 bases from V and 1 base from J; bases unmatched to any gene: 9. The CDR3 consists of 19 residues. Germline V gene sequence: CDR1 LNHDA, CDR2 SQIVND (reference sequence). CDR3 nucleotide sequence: TGTGCCAGTAGTATAGAAGCGGGGGGGCAGGGGGCGGCCAAAAACATTCAGTACTTC. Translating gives CASSIEAGGQGAAKNIQYF.

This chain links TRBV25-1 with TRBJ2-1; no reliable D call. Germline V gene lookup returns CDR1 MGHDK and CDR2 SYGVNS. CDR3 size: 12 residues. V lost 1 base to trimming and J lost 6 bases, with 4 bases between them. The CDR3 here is CASSESVNEQFF. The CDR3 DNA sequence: TGTGCCAGCAGTGAATCGGTCAATGAGCAGTTCTTC.

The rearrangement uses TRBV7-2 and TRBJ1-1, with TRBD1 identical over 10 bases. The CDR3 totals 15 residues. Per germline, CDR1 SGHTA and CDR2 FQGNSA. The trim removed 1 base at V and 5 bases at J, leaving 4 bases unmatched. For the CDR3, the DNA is TGTGCCAGCAGCTTAGTTGGGACAGGGGTGACTGAAGCTTTCTTT. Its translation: CASSLVGTGVTEAFF.

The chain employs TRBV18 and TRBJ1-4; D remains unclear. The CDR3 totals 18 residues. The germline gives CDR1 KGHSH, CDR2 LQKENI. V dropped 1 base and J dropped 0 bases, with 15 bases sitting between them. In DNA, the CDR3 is TGTGCCAGCTCACCACGGTTTTACGTACCGGCAACTAATGAAAAACTGTTTTTT. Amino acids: CASSPRFYVPATNEKLFF.

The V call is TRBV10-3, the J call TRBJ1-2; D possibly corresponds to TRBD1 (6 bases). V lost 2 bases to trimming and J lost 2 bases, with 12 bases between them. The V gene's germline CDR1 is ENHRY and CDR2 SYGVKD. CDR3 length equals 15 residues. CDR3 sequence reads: CAISETGGRNYGYTF. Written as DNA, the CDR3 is TGTGCCATCAGTGAGACGGGGGGCAGGAACTATGGCTACACCTTC.